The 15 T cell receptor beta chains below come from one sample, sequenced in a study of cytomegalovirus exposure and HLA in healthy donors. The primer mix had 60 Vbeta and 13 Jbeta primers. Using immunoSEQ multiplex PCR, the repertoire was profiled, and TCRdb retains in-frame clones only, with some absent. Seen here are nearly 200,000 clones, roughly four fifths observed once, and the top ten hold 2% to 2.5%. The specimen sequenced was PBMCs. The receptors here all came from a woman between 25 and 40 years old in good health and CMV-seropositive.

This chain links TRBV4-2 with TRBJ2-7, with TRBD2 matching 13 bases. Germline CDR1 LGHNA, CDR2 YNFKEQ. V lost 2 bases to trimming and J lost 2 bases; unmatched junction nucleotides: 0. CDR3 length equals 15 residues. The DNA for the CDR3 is TGTGCCAGCAGCCAAACTAGCGGGGGGGCCTACGAGCAGTACTTC. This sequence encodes CASSQTSGGAYEQYF.

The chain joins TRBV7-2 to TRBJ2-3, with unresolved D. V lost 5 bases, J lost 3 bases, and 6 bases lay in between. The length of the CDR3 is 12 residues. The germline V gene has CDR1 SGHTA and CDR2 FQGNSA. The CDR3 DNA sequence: TGTGCCAGCAGCGGGCAAACAGATACGCAGTATTTT. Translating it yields CASSGQTDTQYF.

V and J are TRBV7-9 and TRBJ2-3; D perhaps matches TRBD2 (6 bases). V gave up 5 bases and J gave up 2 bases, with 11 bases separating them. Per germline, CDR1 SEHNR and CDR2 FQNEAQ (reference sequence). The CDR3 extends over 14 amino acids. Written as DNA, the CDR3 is TGTGCCAGCAGCCAGGGACTTTCCACAGATACGCAGTATTTT. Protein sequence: CASSQGLSTDTQYF.

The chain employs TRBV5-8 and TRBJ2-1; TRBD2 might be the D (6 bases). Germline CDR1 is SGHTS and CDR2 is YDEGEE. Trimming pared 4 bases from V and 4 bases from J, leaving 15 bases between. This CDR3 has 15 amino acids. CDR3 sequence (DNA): TGTGCCAGCAGCGATAGCCCCCGGGAGTACAATGAGCAGTTCTTC. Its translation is CASSDSPREYNEQFF.

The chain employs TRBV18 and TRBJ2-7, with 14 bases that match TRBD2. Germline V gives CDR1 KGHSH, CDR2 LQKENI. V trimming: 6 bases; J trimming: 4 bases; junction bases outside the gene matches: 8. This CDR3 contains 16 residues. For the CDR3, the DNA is TGTGCCAGCTCGCATACCGGGACTAGCGGGAGTTACGAGCAGTACTTC. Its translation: CASSHTGTSGSYEQYF.

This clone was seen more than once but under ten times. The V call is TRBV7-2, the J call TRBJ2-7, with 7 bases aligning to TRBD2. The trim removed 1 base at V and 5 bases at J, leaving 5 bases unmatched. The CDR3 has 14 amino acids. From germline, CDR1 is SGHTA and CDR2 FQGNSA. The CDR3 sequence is CASSLGEGIHEQYF. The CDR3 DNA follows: TGTGCCAGCAGCTTAGGGGAGGGGATACACGAGCAGTACTTC.

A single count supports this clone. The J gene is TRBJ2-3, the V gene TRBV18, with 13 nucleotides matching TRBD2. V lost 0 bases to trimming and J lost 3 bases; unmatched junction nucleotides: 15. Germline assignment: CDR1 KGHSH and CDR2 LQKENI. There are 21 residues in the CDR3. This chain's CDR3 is CASSPPGLAGLRIGSTDTQYF. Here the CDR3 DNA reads TGTGCCAGCTCACCACCGGGACTAGCGGGACTCCGGATCGGTTCGACAGATACGCAGTATTTT.

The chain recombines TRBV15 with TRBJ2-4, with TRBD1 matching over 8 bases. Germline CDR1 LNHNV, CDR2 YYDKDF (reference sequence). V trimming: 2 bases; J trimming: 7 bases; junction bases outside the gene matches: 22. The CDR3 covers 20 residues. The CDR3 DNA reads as TGTGCCACCAGCAGACACAGGGGGATGAGGATGGGAATTGGATGGAACATTCAGTACTTC. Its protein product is CATSRHRGMRMGIGWNIQYF. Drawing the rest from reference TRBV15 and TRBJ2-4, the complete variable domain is DAMVIQNPRYQVTQFGKPVTLSCSQTLNHNVMYWYQQKSSQAPKLLFHYYDKDFNNEADTPDNFQSRRPNTSFCFLDIRSPGLGDTAMYLCATSRHRGMRMGIGWNIQYFGAGTRLSVL.

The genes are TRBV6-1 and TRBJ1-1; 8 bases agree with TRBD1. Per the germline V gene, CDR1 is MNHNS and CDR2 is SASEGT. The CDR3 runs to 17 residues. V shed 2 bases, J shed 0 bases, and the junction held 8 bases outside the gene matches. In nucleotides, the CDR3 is TGTGCCAGCAGTGAATTGGCAGGGGGCACAATGAACACTGAAGCTTTCTTT. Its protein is CASSELAGGTMNTEAFF.

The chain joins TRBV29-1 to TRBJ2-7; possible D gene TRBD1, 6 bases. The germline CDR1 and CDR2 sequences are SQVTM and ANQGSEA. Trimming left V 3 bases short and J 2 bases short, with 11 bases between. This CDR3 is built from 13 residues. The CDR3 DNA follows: TGCAGCGTTGAGTTGACAGGAACCTACGAGCAGTACTTC. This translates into CSVELTGTYEQYF.

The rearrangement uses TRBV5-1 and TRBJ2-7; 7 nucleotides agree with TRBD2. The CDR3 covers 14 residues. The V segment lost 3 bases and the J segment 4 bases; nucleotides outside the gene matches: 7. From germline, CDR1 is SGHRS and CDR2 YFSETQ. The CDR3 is CASSSAGVLYEQYF. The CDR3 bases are TGCGCCAGCAGCTCCGCGGGGGTCCTTTACGAGCAGTACTTC.

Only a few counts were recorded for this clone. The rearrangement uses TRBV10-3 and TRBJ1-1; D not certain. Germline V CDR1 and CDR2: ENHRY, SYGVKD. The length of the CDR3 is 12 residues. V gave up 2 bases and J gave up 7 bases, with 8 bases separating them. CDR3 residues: CAISERSLEAFF. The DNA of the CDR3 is TGTGCCATCAGTGAGAGGAGCCTTGAAGCTTTCTTT.

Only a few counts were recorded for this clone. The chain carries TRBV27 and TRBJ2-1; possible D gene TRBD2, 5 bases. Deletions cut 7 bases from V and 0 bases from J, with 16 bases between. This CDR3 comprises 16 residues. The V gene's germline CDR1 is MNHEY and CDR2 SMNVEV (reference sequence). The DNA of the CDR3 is TGTGCCAGCACCATGAGGGCACAAAGCTCCTACAATGAGCAGTTCTTC. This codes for CASTMRAQSSYNEQFF.

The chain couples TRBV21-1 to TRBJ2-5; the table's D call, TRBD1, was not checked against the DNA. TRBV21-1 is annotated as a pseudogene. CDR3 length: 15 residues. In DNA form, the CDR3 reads TGTGCCAGCAGCTTACGGGACAACCACCAAGAGACCCAGTACTTC. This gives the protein CASSLRDNHQETQYF.

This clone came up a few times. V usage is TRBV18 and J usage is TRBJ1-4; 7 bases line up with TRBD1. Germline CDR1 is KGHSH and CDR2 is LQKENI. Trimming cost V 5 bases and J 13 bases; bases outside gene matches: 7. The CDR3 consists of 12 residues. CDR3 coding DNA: TGTGCCAGCTCAGGGGACAGCCATAGACTGTTTTTT. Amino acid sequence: CASSGDSHRLFF.